This T cell receptor beta chain was recovered during a study of blood T cells in healthy people across ages. The study isolated at least 6 million PBMCs from each sample. Extractions gave at least 6 micrograms of total RNA per sample. Through a sample-barcoded 5' primer and a J-beta primer mix, a second PCR was run for 7 to 11 cycles. TCRdb recomputed calls from the 5' RACE reads with MiXCR, one row per CDR3 protein. The data contain about 680,000 distinct CDR3 sequences, around 49% of them singletons. V lost 1 base to trimming and J lost 2 bases; unmatched junction nucleotides: 11. Per germline, CDR1 DFQATT and CDR2 SNEGSKA (reference sequence). The CDR3 is made up of 17 amino acids. General study results and limits: Estimated diversity across one million T cells was deemed an underestimate.

To note about this clonotype: Its cognate antigen is unknown.

This chain connects TRBV20-1 to TRBJ2-1; 7 bases are a match to TRBD2. The sample taken for sequencing was blood. The sequence was obtained from a woman in her sixties or seventies in good health. CDR3 DNA: TGCAGTGCTAGAGGTGGGTACGGCGGGAGTACCTACAATGAGCAGTTCTTC. Protein sequence: CSARGGYGGSTYNEQFF.